This TCR beta chain was sequenced during a study of blood T cell repertoires in COVID-19. Participant age was roughly 18 to 90 years, and participants resided in approximately 25 US areas. The protocol was immunoSEQ multiplex PCR, while the TCRdb copy is restricted to in-frame clones and leaves out a portion. Seen here are around 250,000 clones, 80% to 90% observed once, and the top ten hold 1.5% to 2%. Germline V gene data show CDR1 as MNHEY and CDR2 as SVGEGT. This CDR3 is built from 13 residues. Trimming took off 6 bases at V and 9 bases at J, with 15 bases between the two ends. The source is a woman aged 45-59 years who had recovered from COVID-19. Sequencing was done on a sample of PBMCs or T cells enriched from blood (not recorded which). The chain employs TRBV6-2 or TRBV6-3 and TRBJ1-5; D unresolved. The CDR3 loop is CASSRHSYSPQHF. CDR3 nucleotide sequence: TGTGCCAGCAGCCGACATTCGTATTCGCCCCAGCATTTT.